Reported below is one TCR beta chain. This clonotype was observed many times. Its recognized antigen is unknown. Nothing much larger sits one base from this clone, and base qualities are not available. This was a case-control study nested in a cohort of healthcare workers in London, UK, who had nasopharyngeal swab PCR tests and blood samples taken every week. Between 23 and 31 March 2020, the week of the UK lockdown, healthcare workers were enrolled and then followed up weekly for as long as 16 weeks. Its CDR3 holds 16 amino acids, cysteine through phenylalanine. Here the CDR3 DNA is all that survives: 48 bases in frame from base 1. From V the trimming removes 4 bases and from J it removes 1 base, while the gene matches leave 8 bases of the junction unaccounted for. CDR1 and CDR2 (MNHEY, SVGEGT) derive from the germline V gene. Library preparation used 5' RACE. The sample was run on a NextSeq 500. In the TCR library protocol, unique molecular identifiers were attached to individual cDNA molecules to correct for PCR bias and sequencing error. Both TCR alpha and beta chains were sequenced, and tight co-correlation was observed between alpha and beta sequence abundances in each sample. In the original analysis: Decombinator V4 was used to perform V gene, J gene and CDR3 annotation of TCR sequences. Expanded TCRs were defined as changing significantly between any two time points under a Poisson model with p below 0.0001. TCR abundances were normalised to the total number of TCRs sequenced in each sample and reported as counts per million. MAIT TCRs were defined by TRAV1-2 paired with TRAJ12, TRAJ20 or TRAJ33, and iNKT TCRs by TRAV10 paired with TRAJ18. A search of VDJdb, accessed on 1 November 2021, was run for TCRs annotated to CMV, EBV and SARS-CoV-2, with TCRs annotated for multiple antigens excluded. TCRdb itself trimmed the public reads at Q25 with fastp, ran MiXCR and retained productive beta chains. Each entry is one CDR3 protein sequence, shown with its most common DNA and genes. The V and J calls here are based on TCRdb, not the publication. The sample data list nearly 70,000 distinct CDR3 sequences, and roughly 4.5% of these were observed just once. The biggest ten clones account for around 3.4% of the sample.

The data were obtained in a study of early T cells in non-severe SARS-CoV-2 infection (dated by TCRdb to about 2021). Broadly, across the study: Because TCR sequencing was done on bulk RNA from unsorted whole blood, the alpha and beta chains could not be paired.

The study at large found these results: Matching against VDJdb was skewed toward anti-spike CD8 responses, likely underestimated virus-specific expansions, and missed private and CD4 specificities.

This specimen was whole blood, taken at baseline. The chain is made from TRBV6-2 or TRBV6-3 and TRBJ2-3, and 7 junction bases match TRBD1. The receptor was derived from an adult who was a healthcare worker with PCR-confirmed SARS-CoV-2 infection or an uninfected control (not recorded which). The donor label of this sample is uncertain. The CDR3 reads as follows: CASSFATGRGTDTQYF. The bases read TGTGCCAGCAGTTTTGCGACAGGGAGAGGCACAGATACGCAGTATTTT.